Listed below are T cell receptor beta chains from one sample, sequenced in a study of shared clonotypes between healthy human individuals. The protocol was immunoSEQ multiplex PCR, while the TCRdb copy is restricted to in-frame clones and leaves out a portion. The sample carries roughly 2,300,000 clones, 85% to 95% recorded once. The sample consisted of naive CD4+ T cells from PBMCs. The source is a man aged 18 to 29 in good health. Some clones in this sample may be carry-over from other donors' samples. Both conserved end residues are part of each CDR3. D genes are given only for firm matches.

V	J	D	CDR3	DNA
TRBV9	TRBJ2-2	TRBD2	CASSPGTSGRETGELFF	TGTGCCAGCAGCCCCGGGACTAGCGGGAGGGAGACCGGGGAGCTGTTTTTT
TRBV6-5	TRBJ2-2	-	CASKAGTLNTGELFF	TGTGCCAGCAAAGCCGGGACTTTGAACACCGGGGAGCTGTTTTTT
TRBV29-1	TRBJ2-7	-	CSVAGDSYEQYF	TGCAGCGTTGCTGGTGACTCCTACGAGCAGTACTTC
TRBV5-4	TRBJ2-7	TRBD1	CASSGTGDSYEQYF	TGTGCCAGCAGCGGGACAGGGGACTCCTACGAGCAGTACTTC
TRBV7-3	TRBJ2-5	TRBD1	CASSLTLGQGETQYF	TGTGCCAGCAGCTTAACGTTAGGACAGGGAGAGACCCAGTACTTC
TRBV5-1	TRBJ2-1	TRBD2	CASSPEIPGLAGANEQFF	TGCGCCAGCAGCCCTGAGATACCGGGACTAGCGGGAGCTAATGAGCAGTTCTTC
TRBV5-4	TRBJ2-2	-	CASSLMGRGSAGELFF	TGTGCCAGCAGCTTGATGGGACGGGGGTCAGCCGGGGAGCTGTTTTTT
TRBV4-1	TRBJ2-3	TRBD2	CASSQEDATSGSLGTDTQYF	TGCGCCAGCAGCCAAGAAGATGCGACTAGCGGGAGTTTAGGCACAGATACGCAGTATTTT
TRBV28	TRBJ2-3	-	CASSLNPVGEGSQYF	TGTGCCAGCAGTTTAAACCCGGTTGGAGAGGGGTCGCAGTATTTT
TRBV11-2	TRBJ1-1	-	CASSLVGENTEAFF	TGTGCCAGCAGCTTAGTGGGAGAGAACACTGAAGCTTTCTTT
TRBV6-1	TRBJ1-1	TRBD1	CASGTVIPYTEAFF	TGTGCCAGCGGGACAGTTATCCCTTATACTGAAGCTTTCTTT
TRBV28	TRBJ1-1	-	CASSLWGVRPNTEAFF	TGTGCCAGCAGTTTATGGGGGGTGCGGCCGAACACTGAAGCTTTCTTT
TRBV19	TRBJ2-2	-	CASARGAGTGELFF	TGTGCCAGCGCGCGAGGTGCGGGGACCGGGGAGCTGTTTTTT
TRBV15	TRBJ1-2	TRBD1	CATSRASQGANYGYTF	TGTGCCACCAGCAGAGCGTCACAGGGGGCTAACTATGGCTACACCTTC
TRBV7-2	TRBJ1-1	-	CASSSGRSALAFF	TGTGCCAGCAGCTCTGGTCGATCAGCCCTAGCTTTCTTT
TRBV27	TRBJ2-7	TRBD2	CASSPWVPVAGVAYEQYF	TGTGCCAGCAGCCCCTGGGTCCCTGTAGCGGGAGTAGCCTACGAGCAGTACTTC
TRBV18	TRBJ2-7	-	CASSQGPDGEQYF	TGTGCCAGCTCACAGGGACCGGACGGGGAGCAGTACTTC
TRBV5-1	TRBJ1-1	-	CASSRELGQGTEAFF	TGCGCCAGCAGCCGAGAACTGGGGCAGGGCACTGAAGCTTTCTTT
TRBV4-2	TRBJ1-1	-	CASSQEQALNTEAFF	TGTGCCAGCAGCCAAGAACAGGCCTTGAACACTGAAGCTTTCTTT
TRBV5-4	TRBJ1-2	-	CASSPRQGYGYTF	TGTGCCAGCAGCCCGCGGCAGGGATATGGCTACACCTTC
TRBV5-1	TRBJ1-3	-	CASSLAGQNSGNTIYF	TGCGCCAGCAGCTTGGCCGGACAGAACTCTGGAAACACCATATATTTT
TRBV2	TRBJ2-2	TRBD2	CASSGLAGGGGGELFF	TGTGCCAGCAGTGGTTTAGCGGGAGGGGGCGGCGGGGAGCTGTTTTTT